This paragraph covers one TCR beta chain sequence. This entry comes from a study of blood T cell repertoires in COVID-19. TCRdb keeps only in-frame clones here, not all; method: immunoSEQ multiplex PCR. This sample carries roughly 170,000 clones, around 82% of them seen once, and the ten largest clones take about 1.2%. The ends were cut back, 3 bases at V and 5 bases at J, with 11 bases in the middle. Germline CDR1 reads SGHTA; CDR2 reads FQGTGA. The CDR3 spans 14 residues. The sequenced material came from peripheral blood. The sequence was obtained from a man aged 60-69 years who had recovered from COVID-19. The chain has TRBV7-3 and TRBJ2-1; D is unresolved. This CDR3 reads CASSFASEDNEQFF. The CDR3 bases are TGTGCCAGCAGCTTTGCCTCCGAGGACAATGAGCAGTTCTTC.